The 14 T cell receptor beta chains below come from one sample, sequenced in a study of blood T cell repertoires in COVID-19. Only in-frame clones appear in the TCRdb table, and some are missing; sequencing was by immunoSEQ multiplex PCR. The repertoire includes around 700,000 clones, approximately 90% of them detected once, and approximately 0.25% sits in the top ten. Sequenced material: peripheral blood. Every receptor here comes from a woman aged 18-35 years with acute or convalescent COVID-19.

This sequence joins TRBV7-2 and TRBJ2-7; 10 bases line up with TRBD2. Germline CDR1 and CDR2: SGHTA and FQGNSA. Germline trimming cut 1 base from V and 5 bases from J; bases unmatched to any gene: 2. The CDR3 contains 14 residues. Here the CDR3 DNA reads TGTGCCAGCAGCTTAGAAACTAGCGGGAACGAGCAGTACTTC. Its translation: CASSLETSGNEQYF.

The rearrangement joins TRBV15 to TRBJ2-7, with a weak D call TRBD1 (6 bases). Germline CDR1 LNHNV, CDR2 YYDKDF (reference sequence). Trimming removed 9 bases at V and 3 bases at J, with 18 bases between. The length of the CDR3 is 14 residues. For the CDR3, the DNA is TGTGCCACGGGGGCCCGCGGCCGTCTCTACGAGCAGTACTTC. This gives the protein CATGARGRLYEQYF.

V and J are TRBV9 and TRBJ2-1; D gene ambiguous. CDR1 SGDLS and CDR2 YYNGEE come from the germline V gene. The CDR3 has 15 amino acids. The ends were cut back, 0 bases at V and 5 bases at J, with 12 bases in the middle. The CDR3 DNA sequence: TGTGCCAGCAGCGTAGGTGGAGACTTTGACAATGAGCAGTTCTTC. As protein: CASSVGGDFDNEQFF.

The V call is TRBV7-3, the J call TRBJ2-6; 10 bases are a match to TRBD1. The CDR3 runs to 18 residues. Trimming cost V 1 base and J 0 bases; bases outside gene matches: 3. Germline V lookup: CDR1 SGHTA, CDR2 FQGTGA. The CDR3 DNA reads TGTGCCAGCAGCTTAAGACAGGGGGCAAGCTCTGGGGCCAACGTCCTGACTTTC. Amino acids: CASSLRQGASSGANVLTF.

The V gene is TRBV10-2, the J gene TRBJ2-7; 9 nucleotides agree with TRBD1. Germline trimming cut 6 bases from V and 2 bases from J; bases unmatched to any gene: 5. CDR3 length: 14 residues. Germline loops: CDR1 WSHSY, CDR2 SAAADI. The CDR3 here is CASRTGTGTYEQYF. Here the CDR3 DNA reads TGCGCCAGCAGGACCGGGACAGGGACCTACGAGCAGTACTTC.

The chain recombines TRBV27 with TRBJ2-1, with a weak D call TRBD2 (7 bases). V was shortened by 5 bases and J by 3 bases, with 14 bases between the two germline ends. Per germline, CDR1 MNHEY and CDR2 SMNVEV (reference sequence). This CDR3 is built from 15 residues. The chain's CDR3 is CASSGRGADYNEQFF. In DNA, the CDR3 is TGTGCCAGCAGTGGTCGGGGGGCTGACTACAATGAGCAGTTCTTC.

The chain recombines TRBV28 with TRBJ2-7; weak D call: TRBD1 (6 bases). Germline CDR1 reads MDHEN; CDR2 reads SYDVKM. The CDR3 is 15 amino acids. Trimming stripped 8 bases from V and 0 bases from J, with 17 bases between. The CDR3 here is CASARDRFPSYEQYF. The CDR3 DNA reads TGTGCCAGCGCCCGCGACAGGTTCCCCTCCTACGAGCAGTACTTC.

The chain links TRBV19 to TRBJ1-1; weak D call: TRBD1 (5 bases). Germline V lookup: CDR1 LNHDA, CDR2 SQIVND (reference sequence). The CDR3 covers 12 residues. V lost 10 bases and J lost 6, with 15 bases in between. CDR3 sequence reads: CATTTAVAEAFF. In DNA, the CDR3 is TGTGCCACTACGACAGCTGTGGCTGAAGCTTTCTTT.

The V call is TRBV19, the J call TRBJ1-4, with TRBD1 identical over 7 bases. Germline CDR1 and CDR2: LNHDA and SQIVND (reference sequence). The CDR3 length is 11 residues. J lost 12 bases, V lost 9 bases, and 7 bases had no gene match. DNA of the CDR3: TGTGCCAGCGCAGGGGGATCAGAACTGTTTTTT. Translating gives CASAGGSELFF.

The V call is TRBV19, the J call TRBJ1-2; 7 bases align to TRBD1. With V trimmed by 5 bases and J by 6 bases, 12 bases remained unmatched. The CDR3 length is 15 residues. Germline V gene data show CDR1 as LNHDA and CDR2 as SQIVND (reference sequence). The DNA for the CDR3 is TGTGCCAGTAGTGCTGCGGGGCAGGGGGTGAATGGCTACACCTTC. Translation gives CASSAAGQGVNGYTF.

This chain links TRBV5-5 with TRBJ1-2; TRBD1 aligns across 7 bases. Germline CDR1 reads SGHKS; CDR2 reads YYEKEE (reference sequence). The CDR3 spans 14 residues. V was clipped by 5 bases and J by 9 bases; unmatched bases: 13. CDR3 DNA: TGTGCCAGCAGTCCGGAGCAGGACAGGCAAAGCTACACCTTC. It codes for CASSPEQDRQSYTF. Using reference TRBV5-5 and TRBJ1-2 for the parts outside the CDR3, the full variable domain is DAGVTQSPTHLIKTRGQQVTLRCSPISGHKSVSWYQQVLGQGPQFIFQYYEKEERGRGNFPDRFSARQFPNYSSELNVNALLLGDSALYLCASSPEQDRQSYTFGSGTRLTVV.

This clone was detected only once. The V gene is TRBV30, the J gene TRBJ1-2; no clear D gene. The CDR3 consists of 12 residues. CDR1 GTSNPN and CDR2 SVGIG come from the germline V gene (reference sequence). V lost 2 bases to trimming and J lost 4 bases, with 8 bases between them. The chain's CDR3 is CAWSSVFYGYTF. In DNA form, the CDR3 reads TGTGCCTGGAGTTCCGTTTTCTATGGCTACACCTTC.

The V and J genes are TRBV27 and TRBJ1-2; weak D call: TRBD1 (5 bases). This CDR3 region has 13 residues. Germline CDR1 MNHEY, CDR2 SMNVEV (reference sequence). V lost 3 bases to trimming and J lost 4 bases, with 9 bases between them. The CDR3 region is CASSLAGSYGYTF. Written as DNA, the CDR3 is TGTGCCAGCAGTTTGGCAGGGTCCTATGGCTACACCTTC.

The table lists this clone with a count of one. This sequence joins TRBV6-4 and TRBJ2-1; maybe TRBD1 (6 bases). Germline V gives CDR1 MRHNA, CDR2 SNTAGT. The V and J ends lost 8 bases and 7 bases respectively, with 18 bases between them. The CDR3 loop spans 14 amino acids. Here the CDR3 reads CASAEQGLGNEQFF. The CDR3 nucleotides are TGTGCCAGCGCAGAACAGGGTTTGGGTAATGAGCAGTTCTTC.